This entry features one TCR beta chain sequence. This clone's antigen is unknown. No much larger clonotype is one base removed from it; base qualities were not supplied. The sample originates from a study of cytomegalovirus exposure and HLA in healthy donors (dated by TCRdb to about 2017). For the wider study: A later analysis indicated that the 100 to 150 validation repertoires were generated on the platform also employed for the roughly 730 repertoires of the first cohort. The study aimed to test whether cataloging public T cell receptors could reveal signatures of past pathogen exposure. A separate validation cohort of some 130 different subjects was used in addition to the roughly 720-subject first cohort. To predict cytomegalovirus infection status, the study brought together high-throughput TCR immunosequencing, statistical association of individual TCRs with disease status, and machine learning.

Libraries were made using the immunoSEQ multiplex PCR assay. As for the original processing: A statistical classification framework was developed to diagnose cytomegalovirus status using the catalog of TCR beta chain sequences. TCRdb holds this immuneACCESS table with in-frame rearrangements only. Some clones are missing; in checked studies, unresolved V genes explain under half, and the rest has no known cause. The V and J calls and clone size come from that table; D and trimming were worked out from the DNA. The sample includes 220,000 or so clones, with over 80% observed a single time. Jointly, the top ten make up 11% to 15% of the sample. Overall study outcomes, separate from this receptor: Cytomegalovirus status was reported to be diagnosed by the classifier with high specificity and sensitivity in both the original and validation cohorts. While some public TCRs were present in many individuals, most TCR sequences turned up only very rarely across donors. A later analysis had no HLA typing for the validation cohort, so co-occurrence there was scored across all 120 repertoires. Of the cluster scores, approximately 95% were above 0 in a later analysis, which found that TCRs clustered in the first cohort also tended to co-occur in the 120 validation repertoires. In the study, some 160 TCR beta chains were listed as associated with cytomegalovirus. According to the authors, the approach could potentially be generalized to other disease states and immunological phenotypes. Three of the identified cytomegalovirus-associated TCR beta chains were confirmed in vitro to be specific for cytomegalovirus antigens.

The donors belonged to the validation cohort of over a hundred subjects, which was separate from the roughly 670-subject first cohort. The sample was PBMCs. The sequence came from a woman under 40 in good health and CMV-seropositive.

In nucleotides, the sequence is TGTGCCAGCAGTGGGGGGCTCGGGACTAATGAAAAACTGTTTTTT. The resulting protein is CASSGGLGTNEKLFF. The chain uses TRBV2 and TRBJ1-4, and possibly TRBD1, on 6 matching bases. Taken from the germline V gene, the CDR1 and CDR2 loops are SNHLY and FYNNEI. Including cysteine and phenylalanine, the CDR3 has 15 amino acids. Only the CDR3 DNA is retained, 45 bases long and in frame from the first base. A distance of 11 bases separates the germline ends of V and J, which lose 4 bases and 2 bases respectively.